The 10 T cell receptor beta chains reported below all come from one sample, sequenced in a study of blood T cells in healthy people across ages. Next came a second PCR, run for about 6 to 12 cycles, which used a sample-barcoded 5' primer along with a J-beta primer mix. One entry per CDR3 protein, called by TCRdb with MiXCR from the 5' RACE reads. The sample contains hundreds of thousands of distinct CDR3 sequences, 45% to 70% of which appear only once. The sequencing sample was made of blood. These receptors originate from a middle-aged man in good health.

About this clonotype itself: At one boundary the junction diverges from the germline segment, which might be a read error. The genes are TRBV11-3 and TRBJ2-6, with D possibly matching TRBD2 (6 bases). Germline loops: CDR1 SGHNT, CDR2 YENEEA. This CDR3 is built from 17 residues. The CDR3: CASSPGGGSSGANVLTF. CDR3 nucleotides: TGTGCCAGCAGCCCCGGGGGTGGAAGCTCTGGGGCCAACGTCTTGACTTTC.

The chain employs TRBV12-3 or TRBV12-4 and TRBJ2-3; TRBD2 agrees at 10 bases. The CDR3 consists of 17 residues. J lost 0 bases, V lost 1 base, and 4 bases had no gene match. Here the CDR3 reads CASSLDRTSGSTDTQYF. The CDR3 coding sequence is TGTGCCAGCAGTTTAGACCGGACTAGCGGAAGCACAGATACGCAGTATTTT.

This rearrangement joins TRBV20-1 to TRBJ2-3; 10 bases align to TRBD2. Germline CDR1 and CDR2: DFQATT and SNEGSKA (reference sequence). The trim removed 6 bases at V and 3 bases at J, leaving 12 bases unmatched. This CDR3 has 16 residues. CDR3 region: CSAITRAGGRTDTQYF. In DNA, the CDR3 is TGCAGTGCCATTACCCGAGCGGGGGGGCGGACAGATACGCAGTATTTT.

This clonotype appeared once. The chain couples TRBV20-1 to TRBJ2-7, with 12 bases lining up with TRBD2. Germline V gene sequence: CDR1 DFQATT, CDR2 SNEGSKA (reference sequence). Unmatched junction bases numbered 10, after V lost 3 bases and J lost 1 base. There are 17 residues in the CDR3. This CDR3 reads CSASHLAGGSRSYEQYF. The CDR3 DNA reads as TGCAGTGCTAGCCATCTAGCGGGAGGGTCCCGATCCTACGAGCAGTACTTC.

The chain has TRBV6-5 and TRBJ2-5; D is perhaps TRBD2 (7 bases). CDR1 and CDR2 (germline): MNHEY, SVGAGI. V shed 2 bases and J shed 10 bases, with 17 bases lying between them. This CDR3 comprises 14 residues. CDR3: CASSYRSGGFFQYF. Written as DNA, the CDR3 is TGTGCCAGCAGTTACAGGTCGGGGGGCTTTTTCCAGTACTTC.

This rearrangement joins TRBV15 to TRBJ2-7; tentatively, D is TRBD1 or TRBD2 (6 bases each). Germline lookup yields CDR1 LNHNV and CDR2 YYDKDF (reference sequence). CDR3 size: 14 residues. The V end was cut by 0 bases, the J end by 2 bases, with 8 bases between. The DNA for the CDR3 is TGTGCCACCAGCAGAGATAGGGGGGCCTACGAGCAGTACTTC. Its translation: CATSRDRGAYEQYF. Combining the CDR3 with reference TRBV15 and TRBJ2-7 gives the whole variable domain DAMVIQNPRYQVTQFGKPVTLSCSQTLNHNVMYWYQQKSSQAPKLLFHYYDKDFNNEADTPDNFQSRRPNTSFCFLDIRSPGLGDTAMYLCATSRDRGAYEQYFGPGTRLTVT.

In this sample, this clonotype turned up once. The genes are TRBV10-3 and TRBJ2-7; 7 bases agree with TRBD1. There are 13 residues in the CDR3. The germline V gene encodes CDR1 ENHRY and CDR2 SYGVKD. Losses at the gene ends were 3 bases for V and 3 bases for J; bases not matched to a gene: 2. CDR3: CAISDSGGYEQYF. CDR3 bases: TGTGCCATCAGTGATTCAGGGGGCTACGAGCAGTACTTC.

This chain links TRBV4-3 with TRBJ1-2, with a weak D call TRBD1 (5 bases). Germline loops: CDR1 LGHNA, CDR2 YSLEER. The length of the CDR3 is 15 residues. Trimming took off 1 base at V and 4 bases at J, with 13 bases between the two ends. In nucleotides, the CDR3 is TGCGCCAGCAGCCAAGTGAGGGGAGGCGGCTATGGCTACACCTTC. Translated: CASSQVRGGGYGYTF.

The gene calls are TRBV7-8 and TRBJ2-3; the D is unclear. CDR1 is SGHVS, CDR2 FQNEAQ, per germline. The CDR3 is 14 residues long. The germline V and J ends were trimmed by 2 bases and 2 bases, with 8 bases remaining between them. The chain's CDR3 is CASSLLMTTDTQYF. The CDR3 nucleotides read TGTGCCAGCAGCTTACTCATGACCACAGATACGCAGTATTTT. Combining the CDR3 with reference TRBV7-8 and TRBJ2-3 gives the whole variable domain GAGVSQSPRYKVAKRGQDVALRCDPISGHVSLFWYQQALGQGPEFLTYFQNEAQLDKSGLPSDRFFAERPEGSVSTLKIQRTQQEDSAVYLCASSLLMTTDTQYFGPGTRLTVL.

This clonotype was recorded a few times. The chain links TRBV3-1 to TRBJ2-4, with D possibly TRBD1 on 6 matching bases. Matching the DNA end better, TRBJ2-5 makes the J call doubtful. Germline assignment: CDR1 LGHDT and CDR2 YNNKEL (reference sequence). The CDR3 has 13 residues. The CDR3 nucleotides read TGTGCCAGCAGCCATAAAGGGGGAGAGACCCAGTACTTC. It is translated as CASSHKGGETQYF.